This entry concerns a single T cell receptor beta chain. Its antigen is undetermined. PCR was performed a second time for about 6 to 12 cycles using a sample-barcoded 5' primer and a J-beta primer mix. Through a template-switch adaptor with 12 random nucleotides, each cDNA molecule received a tag. TCRdb re-analysed the 5' RACE reads in MiXCR, keeping a single row per CDR3 protein. This sample carries 1.5 million or so distinct CDR3 sequences, around two fifths of them seen once, and the ten largest clones take 6.5% to 10%. This entry belongs to a study of blood T cells in healthy people across ages. Overall study findings and caveats: Fewer expanded clones and more diversity marked long-lived versus aged donors.

Germline assignment: CDR1 DFQATT and CDR2 SNEGSKA (reference sequence). CDR3 size: 14 residues. Trimming removed 1 base from V and 0 bases from J, with 9 bases in between. This sequence originates from a young woman in good health. J is TRBJ1-2 and V is TRBV20-1, with unresolved D. Sequencing used blood. The CDR3 sequence is CSARAAATNYGYTF. CDR3 bases: TGCAGTGCTAGAGCCGCGGCCACTAACTATGGCTACACCTTC.